Shown below are 6 T cell receptor beta chains from a single sample sequenced in a study of shared clonotypes between healthy human individuals. Assay used: immunoSEQ multiplex PCR; TCRdb lists only in-frame clones, some missing. The profile shows around 1,900,000 clones, around 93% of them singletons. Cells designated naive CD8 were CD45RO-negative and were positively selected for CCR7, with terminally differentiated effector memory CD45RA+ cells excluded. The specimen sequenced was naive CD8+ T cells from PBMCs. Every receptor here comes from a man younger than 35 in good health. Some clones in this sample may be carry-over from other donors' samples.

V usage is TRBV9 and J usage is TRBJ2-1, with 13 nucleotides matching TRBD2. Germline V gene lookup returns CDR1 SGDLS and CDR2 YYNGEE. This CDR3 has 21 amino acids. J was trimmed by 0 bases and V by 3 bases; bases with no gene match: 15. CDR3 loop: CASSASGTSGALHFSYNEQFF. Here the CDR3 DNA reads TGTGCCAGCAGCGCGTCCGGGACTAGCGGGGCCCTACACTTCTCCTACAATGAGCAGTTCTTC.

V and J are TRBV7-6 and TRBJ2-3; D tentatively reads TRBD1 or TRBD2 (5 bases each). Trimming took 0 bases from V and 0 from J, leaving 10 bases between them. The length of the CDR3 is 16 residues. Germline CDR1 is SGHVS and CDR2 is FNYEAQ. Here the CDR3 DNA reads TGTGCCAGCAGCTTAGCACGGGGACCTAGCACAGATACGCAGTATTTT. The encoded protein is CASSLARGPSTDTQYF.

This clone came up a few times. The V and J genes are TRBV28 and TRBJ2-7; either TRBD1 or TRBD2 may fit D (7 bases each). CDR3 size: 15 residues. In germline, CDR1 is MDHEN, CDR2 SYDVKM. V lost 2 bases and J lost 5, with 16 bases in between. The CDR3: CASSLPPGGGHEQYF. Here the CDR3 DNA reads TGTGCCAGCAGTTTACCGCCAGGGGGGGGCCACGAGCAGTACTTC.

This clone was observed a single time. The chain has TRBV7-9 and TRBJ1-2; no clear D gene. The CDR3 is made up of 14 amino acids. The germline V gene has CDR1 SEHNR and CDR2 FQNEAQ (reference sequence). Trimming left V 5 bases short and J 3 bases short, with 13 bases between. The CDR3 sequence: CASSPRGGYYGYTF. CDR3 in DNA: TGTGCCAGCAGCCCCCGGGGAGGATACTATGGCTACACCTTC. Full variable domain (rest looked up from reference TRBV7-9 and TRBJ1-2): DTGVSQNPRHKITKRGQNVTFRCDPISEHNRLYWYRQTLGQGPEFLTYFQNEAQLEKSRLLSDRFSAERPKGSFSTLEIQRTEQGDSAMYLCASSPRGGYYGYTFGSGTRLTVV.

The chain recombines TRBV7-9 with TRBJ2-2; D is possibly TRBD1 (5 bases). The CDR3 runs 15 residues. Germline values: CDR1 SEHNR, CDR2 FQNEAQ (reference sequence). V gave up 6 bases and J gave up 2 bases, with 13 bases separating them. CDR3 region: CASRFRTHNTGELFF. The CDR3 nucleotides are TGTGCCAGCAGATTTAGGACACATAACACCGGGGAGCTGTTTTTT.

The V call is TRBV13, the J call TRBJ2-4; 10 bases are shared with TRBD2. Germline values: CDR1 PRHDT, CDR2 FYEKMQ (reference sequence). CDR3 length: 16 amino acids. The V segment lost 8 bases and the J segment 0 bases; nucleotides outside the gene matches: 7. In DNA, the CDR3 is TGTGCCAGCTCTCAGCGGGAGGGACTAGCCAAAAACATTCAGTACTTC. Amino acid sequence: CASSQREGLAKNIQYF. Variable domain in full (rest from reference TRBV13 and TRBJ2-4): AAGVIQSPRHLIKEKRETATLKCYPIPRHDTVYWYQQGPGQDPQFLISFYEKMQSDKGSIPDRFSAQQFSDYHSELNMSSLELGDSALYFCASSQREGLAKNIQYFGAGTRLSVL.